The 13 T cell receptor beta chains listed next were all sequenced from one sample in a study of blood T cells in healthy people across ages. Alongside a J-beta primer mix, a sample-barcoded 5' primer served in a second PCR lasting roughly 6 to 11 cycles. TCRdb analysed the 5' RACE reads with MiXCR anew, one entry per CDR3 protein. The sample holds roughly 640,000 distinct CDR3 sequences, roughly 31% seen once. Source material: blood. Source of these receptors: a woman aged 80 or over in good health.

The V gene is TRBV28, the J gene TRBJ2-7; D may be TRBD1 (6 bases). The germline V and J ends were trimmed by 7 bases and 7 bases, with 23 bases remaining between them. Germline CDR1 is MDHEN and CDR2 is SYDVKM. The length of the CDR3 is 15 residues. The DNA of the CDR3 is TGTGCCAGCAAACTCCGGGACACCGATTACAATGAGCAGTACTTC. This translates into CASKLRDTDYNEQYF.

Details on this clonotype: Since a much larger clone is just one base distant, this may be a read error. V usage is TRBV7-2 and J usage is TRBJ2-5; D is uncertain. Deletions cut 5 bases from V and 11 bases from J, with 15 bases between. The CDR3 length is 12 residues. Germline V gives CDR1 SGHTA, CDR2 FQGNSA. This chain's CDR3 is CASSPGWNEQYF. CDR3 DNA: TGTGCCAGCAGCCCCGGTTGGAATGAGCAGTACTTC.

This clonotype was recorded many times. The V and J genes are TRBV7-9 and TRBJ2-1; 7 nucleotides line up with TRBD2. Germline values: CDR1 SEHNR, CDR2 FQNEAQ (reference sequence). Trimming cost V 10 bases and J 4 bases; bases outside gene matches: 10. CDR3 length equals 14 residues. The CDR3 protein is CATLRAGLYNEQFF. CDR3 DNA: TGTGCCACCTTAAGAGCGGGGTTATACAATGAGCAGTTCTTC.

This clonotype was counted many times. V usage is TRBV7-3 and J usage is TRBJ1-2; TRBD1 agrees at 10 bases. V lost 6 bases and J lost 5; bases outside the gene matches: 6. CDR1 and CDR2 (germline): SGHTA, FQGTGA. The CDR3 consists of 14 residues. CDR3 coding DNA: TGTGCCAGCAGTCCCGGGACAGGGGTTTATGGCTACACCTTC. Translating gives CASSPGTGVYGYTF.

V usage is TRBV7-6 and J usage is TRBJ2-1; 11 bases agree with TRBD2. Germline lookup yields CDR1 SGHVS and CDR2 FNYEAQ. The CDR3 loop spans 16 amino acids. After removal of 3 bases from V and 3 bases from J, the junction contained 4 bases not matched to a gene. The CDR3 here is CASSFVGTSGYNEQFF. The CDR3 DNA reads as TGTGCCAGCAGCTTTGTCGGGACTAGCGGCTACAATGAGCAGTTCTTC.

Ten or more counts support this clonotype. The chain recombines TRBV27 with TRBJ2-6, with a tentative D call TRBD2 (5 bases). CDR3 length equals 14 residues. CDR1 is MNHEY and CDR2 is SMNVEV in the germline V gene (reference sequence). The V end was cut by 4 bases, the J end by 2 bases, with 6 bases between. The CDR3 spells CASSSGTGANVLTF. CDR3 sequence (DNA): TGTGCCAGCAGTTCGGGAACTGGGGCCAACGTCCTGACTTTC.

The chain joins TRBV6-1 to TRBJ2-4; 9 bases fit TRBD1. Germline CDR1 reads MNHNS; CDR2 reads SASEGT. This CDR3 has 18 residues. Trimming at V came to 6 bases and at J to 0 bases, leaving 12 bases not matched to a gene. The CDR3, as DNA: TGTGCCAGCAGCAATGAAGGACAGGGGATGATAGCCAAAAACATTCAGTACTTC. As protein: CASSNEGQGMIAKNIQYF.

This clonotype appeared many times. Here the CDR3 DNA reads TGTGCCAGCAGTTCGAGGCCGATGGGGACAGGGAACCGTCTTAGCTACACCTTC. Translating it yields CASSSRPMGTGNRLSYTF. The genes are TRBV12-3 or TRBV12-4 and TRBJ1-2, with 9 bases aligning to TRBD1. Germline trimming cut 4 bases from V and 9 bases from J; bases unmatched to any gene: 21. This CDR3 comprises 18 residues.

This clonotype was seen at least ten times. This chain joins TRBV11-2 and TRBJ2-5, with no clear D. Trimming stripped 4 bases from V and 5 bases from J, with 11 bases between. Germline loops: CDR1 SGHAT, CDR2 FQNNGV. The CDR3 length is 13 residues. CDR3 bases: TGTGCCAGCAGCTCCCGTCTGGGGGAGACCCAGTACTTC. Its translation: CASSSRLGETQYF.

This clonotype was detected many times. V usage is TRBV4-3 and J usage is TRBJ2-7; no definite D call. Trimming stripped 3 bases from V and 0 bases from J, with 9 bases between. The CDR3 has 14 amino acids. The germline V gene has CDR1 LGHNA and CDR2 YSLEER. In nucleotides, the CDR3 is TGCGCCAGCAGCCAGAACCCGGACTCCTACGAGCAGTACTTC. As protein: CASSQNPDSYEQYF.

Comment on this clonotype: The limits of the CDR3 on the DNA are not certain, so only TCRdb's listed CDR3 is given. J is TRBJ1-2 and V is TRBV20-1; the table's D call TRBD1 went unverified against the DNA. The CDR3 is 23 amino acids in total, end residues counted. Germline CDR1 and CDR2: DFQATT and SNEGSKA (reference sequence). This CDR3 reads CSAGDRGLEQFFGPGTGIYGYTF.

This clonotype was found many times. This rearrangement joins TRBV29-1 to TRBJ2-5, with D maybe TRBD1 (6 bases). The V and J ends lost 2 bases and 11 bases respectively, with 15 bases between them. Germline V gene data show CDR1 as SQVTM and CDR2 as ANQGSEA. The CDR3 contains 12 residues. DNA of the CDR3: TGCAGCGTTGAAACAGGGCTTCTAGGACAGTACTTC. This codes for CSVETGLLGQYF.

The V and J genes are TRBV20-1 and TRBJ2-3; 11 bases agree with TRBD2. In germline, CDR1 is DFQATT, CDR2 SNEGSKA (reference sequence). This CDR3 region has 15 residues. V was clipped by 2 bases and J by 5 bases; unmatched bases: 6. CDR3 nucleotides: TGCAGTGCTAGACTAGCGGGGGGAACCCTAGATACGCAGTATTTT. Translation: CSARLAGGTLDTQYF.